These 24 T cell receptor beta chains originate from one sample sequenced in a study of shared clonotypes between healthy human individuals. Generated by immunoSEQ multiplex PCR, the TCRdb table keeps only in-frame clones and is missing some. This repertoire shows roughly 640,000 clones, around 97% found once; its top ten account for 0.055% to 0.07%. The sample taken for sequencing was naive CD4+ T cells sorted from blood. Subset of the sample: CD45RA+ positively selected. All receptors derive from a woman between 25 and 40 years old in good health.

The CDR3 loop is CASSRRAEKLFF. CDR3 in DNA: TGTGCCAGCAGTCGGAGAGCGGAAAAACTGTTTTTT. The chain has TRBV2 and TRBJ1-4, with D unclear. Germline CDR1 SNHLY, CDR2 FYNNEI. With 5 bases removed from V and 8 bases from J, the gap between germline ends came to 9 bases. The CDR3 consists of 12 residues. Full variable domain (rest looked up from reference TRBV2 and TRBJ1-4): EPEVTQTPSHQVTQMGQEVILRCVPISNHLYFYWYRQILGQKVEFLVSFYNNEISEKSEIFDDQFSVERPDGSNFTLKIRSTKLEDSAMYFCASSRRAEKLFFGSGTQLSVL.

V is TRBV5-6 and J is TRBJ1-5; a possible D gene is TRBD1 (5 bases). The germline gives CDR1 SGHDT, CDR2 YYEEEE. This CDR3 has 17 amino acids. V lost 2 bases to trimming and J lost 0 bases, with 15 bases between them. The CDR3 sequence is CASSLSRGSYSNQPQHF. CDR3 DNA sequence: TGTGCCAGCAGCTTAAGTCGGGGGTCGTATAGCAATCAGCCCCAGCATTTT.

The CDR3 DNA reads as TGTGCCAGCAGCTTAACGCCAGGGAGCGGACAGGCAGGCAATCAGCCCCAGCATTTT. Protein sequence: CASSLTPGSGQAGNQPQHF. The chain couples TRBV7-9 to TRBJ1-5, with 7 bases matching TRBD1. The CDR3 length is 19 residues. Germline V lookup: CDR1 SEHNR, CDR2 FQNEAQ (reference sequence). V lost 2 bases and J lost 2; bases outside the gene matches: 15.

The CDR3 here is CASSLVTSGRNEQFF. As DNA, the CDR3 is TGTGCCAGCAGCTTAGTTACTAGCGGGAGGAATGAGCAGTTCTTC. The chain joins TRBV7-8 to TRBJ2-1; 12 bases align to TRBD2. Germline V gene lookup returns CDR1 SGHVS and CDR2 FQNEAQ. CDR3 length: 15 amino acids. Germline trimming cut 1 base from V and 7 bases from J; bases unmatched to any gene: 2.

The V and J genes are TRBV2 and TRBJ2-6; D not certain. Germline CDR1 reads SNHLY; CDR2 reads FYNNEI. Trimming took off 9 bases at V and 0 bases at J, with 12 bases between the two ends. The length of the CDR3 is 15 residues. CDR3 protein: CASGQTFSGANVLTF. CDR3 bases: TGTGCCAGTGGGCAGACTTTCTCTGGGGCCAACGTCCTGACTTTC. The full variable domain, completed using reference TRBV2 and TRBJ2-6, is EPEVTQTPSHQVTQMGQEVILRCVPISNHLYFYWYRQILGQKVEFLVSFYNNEISEKSEIFDDQFSVERPDGSNFTLKIRSTKLEDSAMYFCASGQTFSGANVLTFGAGSRLTVL.

In the case of this clone: Other nucleotide sequences from this sample produce the same CDR3. The chain couples TRBV30 to TRBJ1-5; D remains unclear. The germline CDR1 and CDR2 sequences are GTSNPN and SVGIG (reference sequence). The CDR3 loop spans 13 amino acids. Trimming pared 0 bases from V and 4 bases from J, leaving 7 bases between. The CDR3 protein is CAWSVLSNQPQHF. The CDR3 coding sequence is TGTGCCTGGAGTGTCCTATCTAATCAGCCCCAGCATTTT.

The V and J genes are TRBV19 and TRBJ2-3, with 8 nucleotides matching TRBD2. After removal of 5 bases from V and 1 base from J, the junction contained 5 bases not matched to a gene. The CDR3 totals 15 residues. Germline CDR1 LNHDA, CDR2 SQIVND (reference sequence). In nucleotides, the CDR3 is TGTGCCAGTAGTGTAAGCGGGAGTGGCACAGATACGCAGTATTTT. This sequence encodes CASSVSGSGTDTQYF. The whole variable domain, remainder taken from reference TRBV19 and TRBJ2-3, is DGGITQSPKYLFRKEGQNVTLSCEQNLNHDAMYWYRQDPGQGLRLIYYSQIVNDFQKGDIAEGYSVSREKKESFPLTVTSAQKNPTAFYLCASSVSGSGTDTQYFGPGTRLTVL.

The chain employs TRBV2 and TRBJ2-5; 9 positions agree with TRBD2. J was trimmed by 9 bases and V by 8 bases; bases with no gene match: 10. The CDR3 is made up of 13 amino acids. Germline CDR1 is SNHLY and CDR2 is FYNNEI. CDR3 DNA: TGTGCCAGCCCCGAGCGGGAGGTTGGGCCCCAGTACTTC. Residues: CASPEREVGPQYF.

This clone was seen just once. The V and J genes are TRBV5-1 and TRBJ2-2; 8 bases align to TRBD2. V lost 1 base, J lost 4 bases, and 6 bases stayed unmatched. The CDR3 loop spans 16 amino acids. In germline, CDR1 is SGHRS, CDR2 YFSETQ. The CDR3 region is CASSLPGTSSTGELFF. For the CDR3, the DNA is TGCGCCAGCAGCTTGCCCGGGACTAGTAGCACCGGGGAGCTGTTTTTT. The whole variable domain, remainder taken from reference TRBV5-1 and TRBJ2-2, is KAGVTQTPRYLIKTRGQQVTLSCSPISGHRSVSWYQQTPGQGLQFLFEYFSETQRNKGNFPGRFSGRQFSNSRSEMNVSTLELGDSALYLCASSLPGTSSTGELFFGEGSRLTVL.

J is TRBJ1-1 and V is TRBV18, with 7 bases aligning to TRBD1. Germline values: CDR1 KGHSH, CDR2 LQKENI. With 1 base clipped from V and 8 bases from J, the junction kept 10 bases outside the gene matches. The CDR3 length is 15 residues. The CDR3 coding sequence is TGTGCCAGCTCACCACTTGAGGGGGCGCGTAGGGAAGCTTTCTTT. Amino acid sequence: CASSPLEGARREAFF.

This chain joins TRBV28 and TRBJ2-3; 8 bases are shared with TRBD2. This CDR3 is 16 amino acids long. The trim removed 5 bases at V and 3 bases at J, leaving 10 bases unmatched. The germline gives CDR1 MDHEN, CDR2 SYDVKM. This chain's CDR3 is CASSGSGRKWTDTQYF. The CDR3, as DNA: TGTGCCAGCAGTGGAAGCGGGAGAAAGTGGACAGATACGCAGTATTTT.

This clone appeared a single time. V usage is TRBV28 and J usage is TRBJ1-5, with TRBD1 matching over 7 bases. The CDR3 has 16 amino acids. The ends lost 7 bases at V and 3 bases at J; junction bases unmatched: 12. Germline-derived CDR1 and CDR2 are MDHEN and SYDVKM. The CDR3 protein is CASTLRQGLSNQPQHF. CDR3 nucleotide sequence: TGTGCCAGCACCCTCCGACAGGGCCTATCCAATCAGCCCCAGCATTTT.

This rearrangement joins TRBV6-5 to TRBJ2-7; perhaps D is TRBD1 or TRBD2 (5 bases each). CDR3 size: 15 residues. Germline-derived CDR1 and CDR2 are MNHEY and SVGAGI. Trimming took 8 bases from V and 5 from J, leaving 22 bases between them. CDR3 residues: CASRTLQGAVDEQYF. CDR3 coding DNA: TGTGCCAGCCGTACCCTTCAGGGAGCAGTGGACGAGCAGTACTTC.

The V call is TRBV7-8, the J call TRBJ2-7, with 8 bases fitting TRBD1. CDR1 and CDR2 from the germline V gene are SGHVS and FQNEAQ. The CDR3 loop spans 14 amino acids. The V segment lost 6 bases and the J segment 0 bases; nucleotides outside the gene matches: 4. Here the CDR3 DNA reads TGTGCCAGCAGTCGGACAGGGCCCTCCTACGAGCAGTACTTC. This encodes CASSRTGPSYEQYF.

The rearrangement uses TRBV27 and TRBJ2-3; weak D call: TRBD2 (6 bases). The length of the CDR3 is 13 residues. Germline-derived CDR1 and CDR2 are MNHEY and SMNVEV (reference sequence). This CDR3 reads CAAGLPGPDTQYF. In DNA, the CDR3 is TGTGCAGCGGGTCTTCCTGGCCCAGATACGCAGTATTTT.

J is TRBJ1-2 and V is TRBV5-4; D unclear. Trimming removed 0 bases at V and 5 bases at J, with 11 bases between. The CDR3 totals 14 residues. In germline, CDR1 is SGHNT, CDR2 YYREEE (reference sequence). CDR3 in DNA: TGTGCCAGCAGCTTGGAAGACCGCGAATATGGCTACACCTTC. This translates into CASSLEDREYGYTF.

The genes are TRBV5-4 and TRBJ2-2; D ambiguous. The V gene's germline CDR1 is SGHNT and CDR2 YYREEE (reference sequence). V lost 3 bases to trimming and J lost 1 base, with 7 bases between them. CDR3 length equals 14 residues. The DNA for the CDR3 is TGTGCCAGCAGCTGGCCGGGGAACACCGGGGAGCTGTTTTTT. It codes for CASSWPGNTGELFF.

This chain links TRBV5-1 with TRBJ2-1; 7 bases match TRBD2. Trimming took 2 bases from V and 10 from J; bases not matched to a gene: 3. This CDR3 is built from 12 residues. CDR1 is SGHRS and CDR2 is YFSETQ in the germline V gene. CDR3 DNA: TGCGCCAGCAGCTTTAGGGAGGGAGAGCAGTTCTTC. This sequence encodes CASSFREGEQFF.

V gene TRBV27 combines with J gene TRBJ2-7; possible D gene TRBD2, 6 bases. CDR3 length: 14 residues. V lost 6 bases and J lost 3, with 15 bases in between. Germline V CDR1 and CDR2: MNHEY, SMNVEV (reference sequence). In DNA, the CDR3 is TGTGCCAGCAGCCGGGACTCAAGAGTCTACGAGCAGTACTTC. Amino acids: CASSRDSRVYEQYF.

V is TRBV10-3 and J is TRBJ2-7; no reliable D call. Trimming removed 11 bases at V and 3 bases at J, with 14 bases between. The CDR3 has 12 residues. Germline V gene data show CDR1 as ENHRY and CDR2 as SYGVKD. The CDR3 here is CASSRGNYEQYF. Written as DNA, the CDR3 is TGTGCCTCTTCCCGCGGAAACTACGAGCAGTACTTC.

This clone was observed a single time. The V and J genes are TRBV28 and TRBJ1-1, with a possible D match to TRBD1 (5 bases). The CDR3 totals 12 residues. The V gene lost 6 bases and the J gene lost 9 bases, with 14 bases spanning the gap. Per germline, CDR1 MDHEN and CDR2 SYDVKM. CDR3 sequence: CASSPTQDKAFF. The DNA for the CDR3 is TGTGCCAGCAGCCCAACACAGGACAAAGCTTTCTTT.

The table lists this clone with a few counts. V usage is TRBV20-1 and J usage is TRBJ1-1; D gene uncertain. CDR1 is DFQATT and CDR2 is SNEGSKA in the germline V gene (reference sequence). The CDR3 sequence is 11 residues long. With 7 bases removed from V and 3 bases from J, the gap between germline ends came to 9 bases. DNA of the CDR3: TGCAGTGTCTCTTTATACACTGAAGCTTTCTTT. This encodes CSVSLYTEAFF.

The rearrangement uses TRBV19 and TRBJ2-2; D not certain. CDR1 is LNHDA, CDR2 SQIVND, per germline (reference sequence). The CDR3 covers 13 residues. V was clipped by 11 bases and J by 0 bases, with 10 bases between them. The CDR3 nucleotides read TGTGCCTGTCGGAACGCGAACACCGGGGAGCTGTTTTTT. It is translated as CACRNANTGELFF. Filled out from reference TRBV19 and TRBJ2-2, the complete variable domain reads DGGITQSPKYLFRKEGQNVTLSCEQNLNHDAMYWYRQDPGQGLRLIYYSQIVNDFQKGDIAEGYSVSREKKESFPLTVTSAQKNPTAFYLCACRNANTGELFFGEGSRLTVL.

The V call is TRBV7-2, the J call TRBJ2-3; 8 bases are shared with TRBD2. In germline, CDR1 is SGHTA, CDR2 FQGNSA. This CDR3 contains 15 residues. Trimming took 1 base from V and 4 from J; bases not matched to a gene: 4. As DNA, the CDR3 is TGTGCCAGCAGCTTAGGACCCGGGAGGGCAGATACGCAGTATTTT. This sequence encodes CASSLGPGRADTQYF.